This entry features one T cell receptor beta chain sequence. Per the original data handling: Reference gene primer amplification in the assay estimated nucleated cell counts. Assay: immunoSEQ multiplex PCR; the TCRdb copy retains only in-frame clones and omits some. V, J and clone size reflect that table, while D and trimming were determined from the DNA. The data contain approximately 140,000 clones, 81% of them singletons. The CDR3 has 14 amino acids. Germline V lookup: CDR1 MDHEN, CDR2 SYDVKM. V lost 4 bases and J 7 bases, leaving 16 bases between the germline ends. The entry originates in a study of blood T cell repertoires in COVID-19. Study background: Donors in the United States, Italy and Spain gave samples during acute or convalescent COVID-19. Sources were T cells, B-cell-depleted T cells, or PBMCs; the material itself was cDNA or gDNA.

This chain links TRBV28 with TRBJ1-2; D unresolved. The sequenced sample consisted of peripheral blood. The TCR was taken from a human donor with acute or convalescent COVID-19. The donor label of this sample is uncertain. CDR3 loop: CASSSNGDKRGYTF. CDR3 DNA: TGTGCCAGCAGTTCCAACGGCGATAAGCGTGGCTACACCTTC.